These 23 T cell receptor beta chains were all obtained from the same sample, sequenced in a study of memory CD4+ T cells and cytomegalovirus serostatus. The sort gate was single viable CD3+CD4+CD8-CD45RO+ cells for memory CD4+ T cells. Clones were read by immunoSEQ multiplex PCR, and TCRdb kept only the in-frame ones, dropping some. Of about 60,000 clones listed, over 60% were seen once; the top ten hold nearly 0.9%. The source material was memory CD4+ T cells from blood. The receptors stem from an adult in good health and CMV-seronegative.

V and J are TRBV13 and TRBJ1-1, with D perhaps matching TRBD1 (6 bases). This CDR3 region has 14 residues. Deletions cut 4 bases from V and 5 bases from J, with 14 bases between. Germline-derived CDR1 and CDR2 are PRHDT and FYEKMQ (reference sequence). CDR3 nucleotide sequence: TGTGCCAGCAGCTGGCGGGGGCGGAAGACTGAAGCTTTCTTT. Translating it yields CASSWRGRKTEAFF.

J is TRBJ1-1 and V is TRBV27, with unresolved D. The germline V and J ends were trimmed by 5 bases and 0 bases, with 10 bases remaining between them. The CDR3 contains 14 residues. Germline CDR1 and CDR2: MNHEY and SMNVEV (reference sequence). The CDR3 region is CASSDQGLNTEAFF. DNA for the CDR3: TGTGCCAGCAGTGACCAAGGCCTGAACACTGAAGCTTTCTTT.

Comments on this clone: Other DNA sequences from this sample encode an identical CDR3 as well. This chain joins TRBV30 and TRBJ1-5; D is unclear. From germline, CDR1 is GTSNPN and CDR2 SVGIG (reference sequence). The CDR3 runs to 13 residues. Trimming stripped 0 bases from V and 0 bases from J, with 3 bases between. The CDR3 loop is CAWSVRSNQPQHF. As DNA, the CDR3 is TGTGCCTGGAGTGTTCGTAGCAATCAGCCCCAGCATTTT.

This clone was detected once. The V gene is TRBV5-1, the J gene TRBJ2-7; 12 bases are shared with TRBD2. Germline CDR1 SGHRS, CDR2 YFSETQ. This CDR3 has 16 residues. V shed 0 bases and J 0 bases; nucleotides not matched to a gene: 1. The CDR3 bases are TGCGCCAGCAGCTTGGGACTAGCGGGAGACTCCTACGAGCAGTACTTC. As protein: CASSLGLAGDSYEQYF.

This chain uses TRBV11-2 with TRBJ2-7, with TRBD1 matching over 7 bases. CDR1 is SGHAT, CDR2 FQNNGV, per germline. This CDR3 is 13 amino acids long. V lost 0 bases and J lost 11; bases outside the gene matches: 7. CDR3 protein: CASSLDETGREYF. Here the CDR3 DNA reads TGTGCCAGCAGCTTAGATGAGACAGGGCGGGAGTACTTC.

The chain has TRBV2 and TRBJ1-2, with 7 bases that match TRBD1. CDR3 size: 14 residues. V shed 5 bases and J 3 bases; nucleotides not matched to a gene: 6. Germline CDR1 SNHLY, CDR2 FYNNEI. The CDR3 DNA sequence: TGTGCCAGCAGTCCGGCGACAGGGTACTATGGCTACACCTTC. It is translated as CASSPATGYYGYTF.

The rearrangement uses TRBV25-1 and TRBJ2-2, with 7 bases aligning to TRBD2. The V gene's germline CDR1 is MGHDK and CDR2 SYGVNS. The CDR3 length is 16 residues. J gave up 3 bases and V 2 bases, and 6 bases lay outside the gene matches. The CDR3 DNA sequence: TGTGCCAGCAGTGAAGAGGGGCTAGCGGACACCGGGGAGCTGTTTTTT. This encodes CASSEEGLADTGELFF.

The V call is TRBV7-8, the J call TRBJ2-1; 11 positions match TRBD2. In germline, CDR1 is SGHVS, CDR2 FQNEAQ. The CDR3 is 17 residues long. V was clipped by 3 bases and J by 7 bases; unmatched bases: 11. The CDR3 spells CASSFTSGGILANEQFF. In DNA form, the CDR3 reads TGTGCCAGCAGCTTTACTAGCGGGGGTATATTGGCGAATGAGCAGTTCTTC.

The chain has TRBV10-2 and TRBJ2-1; no clear D gene. The CDR3 runs to 13 residues. V was pared by 8 bases and J by 0 bases, with 8 bases between. The germline gives CDR1 WSHSY, CDR2 SAAADI. CDR3 sequence: CASGPNSYNEQFF. CDR3 bases: TGCGCCAGCGGACCCAACTCCTACAATGAGCAGTTCTTC.

As to this clone: Distinct nucleotide sequences in the sample also encode this CDR3. J is TRBJ2-7 and V is TRBV5-1; either TRBD1 or TRBD2 may fit D (5 bases each). The CDR3 contains 15 residues. With 0 bases removed from V and 2 bases from J, the gap between germline ends came to 12 bases. Per germline, CDR1 SGHRS and CDR2 YFSETQ. The CDR3 DNA reads TGCGCCAGCAGCTTGGCCACGGGGCAGACCTACGAGCAGTACTTC. This gives the protein CASSLATGQTYEQYF.

The chain recombines TRBV5-1 with TRBJ2-1; 12 bases are a match to TRBD1. Germline assignment: CDR1 SGHRS and CDR2 YFSETQ. The CDR3 extends over 14 amino acids. J was trimmed by 8 bases and V by 5 bases; bases with no gene match: 5. The CDR3 DNA reads TGCGCCAGCAGAACCGGGACAGGGGGCGATGAGCAGTTCTTC. As protein: CASRTGTGGDEQFF.

The chain couples TRBV20-1 to TRBJ1-1; D unclear. CDR1 is DFQATT and CDR2 is SNEGSKA in the germline V gene (reference sequence). CDR3 length: 11 amino acids. Trimming took off 6 bases at V and 1 base at J, with 6 bases between the two ends. DNA of the CDR3: TGCAGTGCAAGACAGAACACTGAAGCTTTCTTT. This codes for CSARQNTEAFF.

V gene TRBV6-1 combines with J gene TRBJ1-2; 8 bases line up with TRBD1. CDR1 MNHNS and CDR2 SASEGT come from the germline V gene. CDR3 length: 13 residues. V shed 11 bases and J 6 bases; nucleotides not matched to a gene: 11. The CDR3 sequence is CAGRKAGGDGYTF. The CDR3 nucleotides read TGTGCCGGAAGGAAGGCAGGGGGCGATGGCTACACCTTC.

This clone has a handful of counts. V and J are TRBV4-1 and TRBJ1-5; D is uncertain. The CDR3 sequence is 17 residues long. Trimming stripped 1 base from V and 2 bases from J, with 15 bases between. The germline V gene encodes CDR1 MGHRA and CDR2 YSYEKL. The CDR3 reads CASSQVDLGFGNQPQHF. DNA for the CDR3: TGCGCCAGCAGCCAAGTGGATCTGGGGTTCGGCAATCAGCCCCAGCATTTT.

Only a few counts were recorded for this clone. The chain combines TRBV19 with TRBJ2-3; D is unresolved. Germline V gene lookup returns CDR1 LNHDA and CDR2 SQIVND (reference sequence). V was shortened by 6 bases and J by 1 base, with 2 bases between the two germline ends. CDR3 length equals 11 residues. DNA of the CDR3: TGTGCCAGTAGCCGCACAGATACGCAGTATTTT. It translates to CASSRTDTQYF.

This clone was counted between two and nine times. The rearrangement links TRBV28 to TRBJ1-2; TRBD1 agrees at 10 bases. V lost 5 bases and J lost 6; bases outside the gene matches: 9. This CDR3 contains 15 residues. Germline V gives CDR1 MDHEN, CDR2 SYDVKM. CDR3 amino acids: CASSKRDRGRDGYTF. The CDR3 DNA sequence: TGTGCCAGCAGTAAGAGGGACAGGGGACGAGATGGCTACACCTTC.

J is TRBJ2-5 and V is TRBV7-3; D possibly corresponds to TRBD2 (6 bases). CDR1 is SGHTA, CDR2 FQGTGA, per germline. V lost 3 bases, J lost 2 bases, and 7 bases lay in between. The CDR3 sequence is 13 residues long. The DNA for the CDR3 is TGTGCCAGCAGCTTTGGAGGGCAAGAGACCCAGTACTTC. This sequence encodes CASSFGGQETQYF.

The genes are TRBV5-1 and TRBJ2-2; TRBD1 might be the D (5 bases). The CDR3 loop spans 15 amino acids. V shed 3 bases and J shed 1 base, with 10 bases lying between them. Germline CDR1 reads SGHRS; CDR2 reads YFSETQ. This CDR3 is CASSYGHENTGELFF. CDR3 nucleotide sequence: TGCGCCAGCAGCTACGGACACGAGAACACCGGGGAGCTGTTTTTT. Variable domain in full (rest from reference TRBV5-1 and TRBJ2-2): KAGVTQTPRYLIKTRGQQVTLSCSPISGHRSVSWYQQTPGQGLQFLFEYFSETQRNKGNFPGRFSGRQFSNSRSEMNVSTLELGDSALYLCASSYGHENTGELFFGEGSRLTVL.

This sequence joins TRBV2 and TRBJ2-2; possible D gene TRBD1, 6 bases. The CDR3 loop spans 15 amino acids. Per germline, CDR1 SNHLY and CDR2 FYNNEI. V shed 4 bases and J shed 4 bases, with 13 bases lying between them. This chain's CDR3 is CASSVIQGSTGELFF. The CDR3 DNA reads as TGTGCCAGCAGTGTTATACAGGGAAGCACCGGGGAGCTGTTTTTT.

The V and J genes are TRBV7-8 and TRBJ1-3; D not certain. The CDR3 runs 16 residues. Between the trimmed V and J ends, which lost 0 bases and 1 base, there was a span of 10 bases. Germline lookup yields CDR1 SGHVS and CDR2 FQNEAQ. Here the CDR3 DNA reads TGTGCCAGCAGCTTAGCGGCAGGATTTTCTGGAAACACCATATATTTT. This gives the protein CASSLAAGFSGNTIYF.

The chain is built from TRBV2 and TRBJ2-4; D unresolved. This CDR3 comprises 16 residues. CDR1 SNHLY and CDR2 FYNNEI come from the germline V gene. The V gene lost 4 bases and the J gene lost 1 base, with 14 bases spanning the gap. Written as DNA, the CDR3 is TGTGCCAGCAGTGGTGGTAGCTTATTGGCCAAAAACATTCAGTACTTC. Protein product: CASSGGSLLAKNIQYF.

The chain recombines TRBV6-6 with TRBJ2-1; the D is unclear. V was cut by 7 bases and J by 0 bases, with 7 bases left in between. This CDR3 has 13 residues. Germline-derived CDR1 and CDR2 are MNHNY and SVGAGI (reference sequence). The CDR3 nucleotides are TGTGCCAGCACGCCAGGCTCCTACAATGAGCAGTTCTTC. Protein: CASTPGSYNEQFF.

The V gene is TRBV10-3, the J gene TRBJ1-2, with a possible D match to TRBD1 (5 bases). Trimming took 4 bases from V and 7 from J, leaving 10 bases between them. CDR1 ENHRY and CDR2 SYGVKD come from the germline V gene. The CDR3 is 12 residues long. In nucleotides, the CDR3 is TGTGCCATCAGTGTTCCGGGGGGTGGCTACACCTTC. Amino acids: CAISVPGGGYTF.